The 2 T cell receptor beta chains below come from one sample, sequenced in a study of CD8+ T cells in alopecia areata. It was cDNA, reverse transcribed from extracted RNA, that served as the sequencing template. Generated by immunoSEQ multiplex PCR, the TCRdb table keeps only in-frame clones and is missing some. The sample has 150,000 or so clones, approximately 49% seen once; the top ten hold approximately 19%. The sequenced sample was CD8+ T cells sorted from blood, obtained at week 0. The receptor source for this set is a human donor with alopecia areata.

The chain recombines TRBV6-5 with TRBJ2-7; D ambiguous. V was trimmed by 5 bases and J by 0 bases, leaving 5 bases between them. The CDR3 has 12 amino acids. The germline gives CDR1 MNHEY, CDR2 SVGAGI. CDR3 region: CASSTLSYEQYF. The CDR3, as DNA: TGTGCCAGCAGTACCCTCTCCTACGAGCAGTACTTC.

The gene calls are TRBV9 and TRBJ2-5, with unresolved D. Trimming stripped 0 bases from V and 2 bases from J, with 5 bases between. The CDR3 is made up of 13 amino acids. Germline CDR1 SGDLS, CDR2 YYNGEE. CDR3 region: CASSVGRQETQYF. For the CDR3, the DNA is TGTGCCAGCAGCGTAGGACGGCAAGAGACCCAGTACTTC.